These 6 T cell receptor beta chains were all obtained from the same sample, sequenced in a study of blood T cell repertoires in COVID-19. Some clones are missing from TCRdb's copy, which holds only in-frame ones; the method was immunoSEQ multiplex PCR. The sample includes approximately 140,000 clones, around 87% of them seen just once. Specimen: peripheral blood. All receptors come from a woman aged 55-70 years with active or convalescent COVID-19.

The V gene is TRBV7-2, the J gene TRBJ2-7, with 13 bases matching TRBD2. J was trimmed by 4 bases and V by 5 bases; bases with no gene match: 8. CDR3 length: 16 residues. In germline, CDR1 is SGHTA, CDR2 FQGNSA. In DNA, the CDR3 is TGTGCCAGCAGCGAAACTAGCGGGGGGGCCGGGTACGAGCAGTACTTC. It specifies CASSETSGGAGYEQYF.

The rearrangement joins TRBV4-3 to TRBJ2-6; perhaps TRBD1 as D (6 bases). CDR3 length: 19 residues. The V end lost 1 base, the J end lost 2 bases, and 18 bases lay between the germline ends. Germline lookup yields CDR1 LGHNA and CDR2 YSLEER. Here the CDR3 DNA reads TGCGCCAGCAGCCAAGTTTGGGGCAGGGGTAGTGCTGGGGCCAACGTCCTGACTTTC. Protein: CASSQVWGRGSAGANVLTF.

The genes are TRBV7-8 and TRBJ2-7; 9 nucleotides line up with TRBD1. V lost 1 base and J lost 3; bases outside the gene matches: 1. The length of the CDR3 is 14 residues. Germline lookup yields CDR1 SGHVS and CDR2 FQNEAQ. The CDR3 loop reads CASSLGDRVYEQYF. CDR3 nucleotide sequence: TGTGCCAGCAGCTTAGGGGACAGGGTCTACGAGCAGTACTTC.

J is TRBJ2-5 and V is TRBV13, with 9 bases aligning to TRBD1. There are 14 residues in the CDR3. Trimming took 5 bases from V and 4 from J; bases not matched to a gene: 5. The germline gives CDR1 PRHDT, CDR2 FYEKMQ (reference sequence). CDR3: CASSRQGVGETQYF. CDR3 DNA sequence: TGTGCCAGCAGCCGACAGGGGGTAGGAGAGACCCAGTACTTC.

The CDR3 loop reads CASSIGGFTYEQYF. The CDR3 DNA reads TGTGCCAGTAGTATCGGGGGATTCACCTACGAGCAGTACTTC. The V and J genes are TRBV19 and TRBJ2-7; possible D gene TRBD2, 6 bases. Looked up from germline, CDR1 is LNHDA and CDR2 is SQIVND (reference sequence). CDR3 size: 14 residues. V was shortened by 3 bases and J by 2 bases, with 11 bases between the two germline ends.

The chain has TRBV12-3 or TRBV12-4 and TRBJ1-2; D is unresolved. Between the trimmed V and J ends, which lost 3 bases and 6 bases, there was a span of 11 bases. The CDR3 is 13 amino acids. The CDR3 nucleotides read TGTGCCAGCAGTTTTAAGATAGCGAATGGCTACACCTTC. Translation: CASSFKIANGYTF.